A selection of T cell receptor beta chains follows, all from one sample in a study of identical twins. TCRdb re-analysed the 5' RACE reads in MiXCR, keeping a single row per CDR3 protein. This table holds under 900,000 distinct CDR3 sequences, over 9% found once. These data are also associated with another study on yellow fever vaccine responses in identical twins.

Material: PBMCs. These receptors originate from a woman in her late teens or twenties in good health. The CDR3 runs from the conserved cysteine through the conserved F or W. A D gene is named only where the DNA matches it firmly. Only some rows state a clone size, as once, few, many or a class for expanded clones.

d_gene	j_gene	len	abundance	v_gene	CDR3aa	CDR3nt
NA	TRBJ1-5	15	NA	TRBV24-1	CATSEAGVSNQPQHF	TGTGCCACCAGTGAAGCAGGGGTTAGCAATCAGCCCCAGCATTTT
NA	TRBJ1-5	15	NA	TRBV5-1	CASSLEGRGGQPQHF	TGCGCCAGCAGCTTGGAGGGGAGAGGGGGGCAGCCCCAGCATTTT
NA	TRBJ2-7	13	NA	TRBV20-1	CSAPAGTPYEQYF	TGCAGTGCTCCCGCCGGGACGCCGTACGAGCAGTACTTC
TRBD1	TRBJ2-2	15	many	TRBV12-3/TRBV12-4	CASSVGQIHTGELFF	TGTGCCAGCAGTGTGGGACAGATCCACACCGGGGAGCTGTTTTTT
TRBD1	TRBJ1-1	16	once	TRBV7-2	CASSHGQGRMNTEAFF	TGTGCCAGCAGCCACGGACAGGGGAGGATGAACACTGAAGCTTTCTTT
NA	TRBJ1-1	15	many	TRBV9	CASSVGPVVGTEAFF	TGTGCCAGCAGCGTAGGTCCGGTAGTGGGCACTGAAGCTTTCTTT
NA	TRBJ1-3	17	NA	TRBV7-9	CASSFGFGGAIGNTIYF	TGTGCCAGCAGCTTTGGGTTCGGGGGCGCAATTGGAAACACCATATATTTT
NA	TRBJ2-4	15	many	TRBV2	CASSAPGRVENIQYF	TGTGCCAGCAGTGCCCCGGGTAGGGTCGAAAACATTCAGTACTTC
NA	TRBJ2-5	14	few	TRBV20-1	CSAPSRGARETQYF	TGCAGTGCTCCCTCCCGGGGTGCTCGGGAGACCCAGTACTTC
NA	TRBJ2-7	11	few	TRBV20-1	CSADGGYEQYF	TGCAGTGCTGATGGAGGCTACGAGCAGTACTTC
NA	TRBJ2-7	15	few	TRBV2	CASRGSTVNSYEQYF	TGTGCCAGCAGGGGGTCGACAGTAAACTCCTACGAGCAGTACTTC
NA	TRBJ2-6	15	many	TRBV12-3/TRBV12-4	CASNLAGAGANVLTF	TGTGCCAGCAACCTTGCAGGGGCTGGGGCCAACGTCCTGACTTTC
NA	TRBJ2-3	16	NA	TRBV21-1	CASSGRAARSTDTQYF	TGTGCCAGCAGCGGGAGGGCAGCAAGAAGCACAGATACGCAGTATTTT
NA	TRBJ1-5	14	few	TRBV20-1	CSARPGSDNQPQHF	TGCAGTGCTCGTCCCGGATCAGACAATCAGCCCCAGCATTTT
NA	TRBJ1-1	12	few	TRBV6-6	CASISGANEAFF	TGTGCCAGCATCTCCGGGGCGAATGAAGCTTTCTTT
NA	TRBJ2-1	12	many	TRBV12-3/TRBV12-4	CASSSDDNEQFF	TGTGCCAGCAGCTCCGACGACAATGAGCAGTTCTTC
NA	TRBJ2-7	15	NA	TRBV28	CASSSYSYSSYEQYF	TGTGCCAGCAGTTCTTACAGCTATAGCTCCTACGAGCAGTACTTC
TRBD1	TRBJ2-7	16	few	TRBV12-3/TRBV12-4	CASSPLPGQGPYEQYF	TGTGCCAGCAGCCCCCTCCCGGGACAGGGCCCCTACGAGCAGTACTTC
NA	TRBJ1-5	13	many	TRBV7-9	CASSLTGAGPQHF	TGTGCCAGCAGCTTAACGGGCGCGGGGCCCCAGCATTTT
TRBD1	TRBJ2-7	15	NA	TRBV4-1	CASSLEGQGLYEQYF	TGCGCCAGCAGCCTAGAGGGACAGGGGCTTTACGAGCAGTACTTC
TRBD1	TRBJ1-3	18	NA	TRBV12-5	CASGSSGTEPPGGNTIYF	TGTGCTAGTGGTTCCTCCGGGACAGAGCCCCCGGGGGGAAACACCATATATTTT
NA	TRBJ2-1	15	NA	TRBV3-2	CASTQEASSYNEQFF	TGTGCCAGCACCCAAGAGGCTAGCTCCTACAATGAGCAGTTCTTC
NA	TRBJ2-2	11	few	TRBV5-1	CASGGNGELFF	TGCGCCAGCGGGGGGAACGGGGAGCTGTTTTTT
NA	TRBJ1-5	17	NA	TRBV28	CASGLSDRLISNQPQHF	TGTGCCAGCGGGTTGTCGGACAGATTGATTAGCAATCAGCCCCAGCATTTT
NA	TRBJ2-2	13	NA	TRBV28	CASLGFFAGELFF	TGTGCCAGTCTAGGTTTTTTCGCCGGGGAGCTGTTTTTT
NA	TRBJ2-4	14	few	TRBV20-1	CSARITGGGDIQYF	TGCAGTGCTAGAATCACAGGGGGGGGTGACATTCAGTACTTC
NA	TRBJ2-3	14	few	TRBV6-1	CASSTWERADTQYF	TGTGCCAGCAGTACGTGGGAGCGGGCAGATACGCAGTATTTT